This T cell receptor beta chain was retrieved from a study of cytomegalovirus exposure and HLA in healthy donors. PCR amplification relied on 60 Vbeta primers (plus 13 Jbeta primers). Produced via immunoSEQ multiplex PCR; TCRdb's table is partial and in-frame only. The sample includes nearly 110,000 clones, approximately 79% of them seen just once. The germline V gene has CDR1 SGHNT and CDR2 YYREEE (reference sequence). V trimming: 5 bases; J trimming: 13 bases; junction bases outside the gene matches: 9. This CDR3 has 14 amino acids. This receptor was identified in a man aged 18 to 35 in good health and CMV-seronegative. Sequenced: PBMCs. The chain recombines TRBV5-4 with TRBJ2-5; 15 bases fit TRBD2. The CDR3 region is CASRSGTSGGPGYF. In DNA, the CDR3 is TGTGCCAGCAGATCCGGGACTAGCGGGGGGCCCGGGTACTTC.